This T cell receptor (beta chain) was retrieved from a study of cytomegalovirus exposure and HLA in healthy donors. For this clone: The target antigen is unknown.

PCR employed 60 Vbeta and 13 Jbeta primers. Here immunoSEQ multiplex PCR was the method, and the copy in TCRdb shows in-frame clones only, minus some. The table has under 110,000 clones, 71% seen once; the top ten hold less than 3%. Study-wide results and caveats: Cytomegalovirus-associated status was assigned to 164 TCR beta chains. Earlier analysis yielded a pattern in which most TCR beta V segments were productive about 90% or about 30% of the time.

Sequenced input: PBMCs. The source is a female donor in good health and CMV-seronegative.

The CDR3 here is CASSLFSGRTRNEQYF. The CDR3, as DNA: TGCGCCAGCAGCTTGTTTAGCGGGAGGACACGGAACGAGCAGTACTTC. The chain links TRBV5-1 to TRBJ2-7; 10 bases match TRBD2. Per germline, CDR1 SGHRS and CDR2 YFSETQ. V lost 1 base, J lost 5 bases, and 9 bases stayed unmatched. This CDR3 has 16 residues. Filled out from reference TRBV5-1 and TRBJ2-7, the complete variable domain reads KAGVTQTPRYLIKTRGQQVTLSCSPISGHRSVSWYQQTPGQGLQFLFEYFSETQRNKGNFPGRFSGRQFSNSRSEMNVSTLELGDSALYLCASSLFSGRTRNEQYFGPGTRLTVT.